This passage covers 17 T cell receptor beta chains from one sample sequenced in a study of blood T cells in healthy people across ages. PCR was performed a second time for 7 to 11 cycles using a sample-barcoded 5' primer and a J-beta primer mix. MiXCR, run by TCRdb on the 5' RACE reads, gives a single entry per CDR3 protein. The sample yields around 1.5 million distinct CDR3 sequences, 42% seen once. The sample was blood. Receptors originate from a woman aged 18 to 35 in good health.

A word on this clonotype: This could be a read error, since a much larger clone is one nucleotide away. This chain uses TRBV4-1 with TRBJ2-1; 12 nucleotides match TRBD2. V lost 2 bases, J lost 10 bases, and 9 bases stayed unmatched. The CDR3 spans 16 residues. Germline V gives CDR1 MGHRA, CDR2 YSYEKL. CDR3 region: CASSQLAGGPSYEQFF. The CDR3 nucleotides are TGCGCCAGCAGCCAACTAGCGGGAGGGCCATCCTACGAGCAGTTCTTC.

CDR3 loop: CASRGGLAGDEQYF. CDR3 DNA sequence: TGCGCCAGCAGGGGCGGGCTAGCGGGAGACGAGCAGTACTTC. The gene calls are TRBV5-1 and TRBJ2-4; 10 nucleotides agree with TRBD2. The better agreement between TRBJ2-7 and the DNA end casts doubt on the J call. The germline gives CDR1 SGHRS, CDR2 YFSETQ. The CDR3 is 14 residues long.

The rearrangement joins TRBV7-8 to TRBJ2-7; TRBD2 matches at 15 bases. Germline V CDR1 and CDR2: SGHVS, FQNEAQ. V was pared by 1 base and J by 0 bases, with 7 bases of the junction left unmatched. The CDR3 extends over 19 amino acids. The CDR3, as DNA: TGTGCCAGCAGCTTAGGCCCCGGGACTAGCGGGAGGCCCTCCTACGAGCAGTACTTC. The encoded protein is CASSLGPGTSGRPSYEQYF.

This clonotype turned up a few times. The rearrangement joins TRBV25-1 to TRBJ2-7, with D maybe TRBD2 (5 bases). This CDR3 comprises 12 residues. In germline, CDR1 is MGHDK, CDR2 SYGVNS. V lost 8 bases, J lost 9 bases, and 17 bases lay in between. CDR3 DNA: TGTGCCAGCGGAAAGGACTCCCTGAGGCAGTACTTC. This gives the protein CASGKDSLRQYF.

The table lists this clonotype with many counts. This CDR3 is CASSQEGHTPYYNEQFF. The CDR3, as DNA: TGTGCCAGCAGCCAAGAAGGACACACACCCTACTACAATGAGCAGTTCTTC. The chain employs TRBV4-2 and TRBJ2-1; D is perhaps TRBD1 (5 bases). V gave up 0 bases and J gave up 3 bases, with 15 bases separating them. The germline gives CDR1 LGHNA, CDR2 YNFKEQ. The CDR3 runs 17 residues.

The chain is built from TRBV29-1 and TRBJ1-2; tentatively, D is TRBD1 (6 bases). The CDR3 contains 11 residues. Trimming cost V 6 bases and J 7 bases, with 12 bases left between them. CDR1 is SQVTM, CDR2 ANQGSEA, per germline. The CDR3 loop reads CSVRGGPGYTF. The CDR3 region has the DNA TGCAGCGTGAGAGGGGGGCCTGGCTACACCTTC.

The CDR3 DNA sequence: TGTGCCAGCAGTTACTCAGGGACTTTAAAAGAGACCCAGTACTTC. It specifies CASSYSGTLKETQYF. This rearrangement joins TRBV6-6 to TRBJ2-5, with D possibly being TRBD2 (6 bases). Germline V gives CDR1 MNHNY, CDR2 SVGAGI (reference sequence). V lost 0 bases to trimming and J lost 3 bases, with 11 bases between them. The CDR3 has 15 amino acids.

CDR3 bases: TGTGCCAGCAGTTCCTTCGAGCAGTTCTTC. Protein sequence: CASSSFEQFF. The J gene is TRBJ2-1, the V gene TRBV6-5, with D unclear. The CDR3 has 10 amino acids. With 4 bases removed from V and 10 bases from J, the gap between germline ends came to 5 bases. Germline V gene data show CDR1 as MNHEY and CDR2 as SVGAGI.

The count of this clonotype is one. V and J are TRBV29-1 and TRBJ1-1, with 9 bases lining up with TRBD1. This CDR3 has 12 amino acids. The germline V gene encodes CDR1 SQVTM and CDR2 ANQGSEA. CDR3 loop: CGAPTTGGEAFF. DNA for the CDR3: TGCGGCGCCCCTACGACAGGGGGAGAAGCTTTCTTT.

The gene calls are TRBV6-1 and TRBJ2-6, with 8 bases lining up with TRBD1. The ends lost 4 bases at V and 2 bases at J; junction bases unmatched: 1. Germline CDR1 and CDR2: MNHNS and SASEGT. This CDR3 comprises 15 residues. CDR3 amino acids: CASSAGGAGANVLTF. CDR3 DNA sequence: TGTGCCAGCAGTGCAGGGGGCGCTGGGGCCAACGTCCTGACTTTC.

The CDR3 sequence: CSARDDSGAYNEQFF. CDR3 bases: TGCAGTGCTAGAGATGATAGCGGGGCGTACAATGAGCAGTTCTTC. V is TRBV20-1 and J is TRBJ2-1; TRBD2 agrees at 8 bases. CDR3 size: 15 residues. V was pared by 0 bases and J by 4 bases, with 5 bases of the junction left unmatched. Germline V lookup: CDR1 DFQATT, CDR2 SNEGSKA (reference sequence).

Note on this clonotype: A read error may produce the germline difference seen at one junction end. The chain recombines TRBV15 with TRBJ2-1; D perhaps matches TRBD1 (7 bases). Germline V gene lookup returns CDR1 LNHNV and CDR2 YYDKDF (reference sequence). The CDR3 has 17 amino acids. This chain's CDR3 is CATNRSLRGSGGNEQFF. As DNA, the CDR3 is TGTGCCACCAACAGATCCCTACGGGGCTCAGGGGGGAATGAGCAGTTCTTC.

In this sample, this clonotype turned up once. The rearrangement links TRBV7-2 to TRBJ1-1, with D uncertain. Germline values: CDR1 SGHTA, CDR2 FQGNSA. V lost 5 bases to trimming and J lost 9 bases, with 16 bases between them. The CDR3 sequence is 13 residues long. In DNA, the CDR3 is TGTGCCAGCAGCCCGATAATGACTTACCAAGCTTTCTTT. As protein: CASSPIMTYQAFF.

The chain joins TRBV5-1 to TRBJ2-5, with a tentative D call TRBD1 (5 bases). The CDR3 runs to 17 residues. Germline V gene lookup returns CDR1 SGHRS and CDR2 YFSETQ. V lost 0 bases and J 11 bases, leaving 26 bases between the germline ends. CDR3 coding DNA: TGCGCCAGCAGCTTGGCCAGCCAAGGGGCACCCTACAATGAGCAGTACTTC. Its translation: CASSLASQGAPYNEQYF.

The chain combines TRBV20-1 with TRBJ2-6, with D hard to call. Trimming pared 1 base from V and 1 base from J, leaving 8 bases between. Germline-derived CDR1 and CDR2 are DFQATT and SNEGSKA (reference sequence). The CDR3 consists of 15 residues. CDR3 in amino acids: CSARVSRSGANVLTF. The DNA of the CDR3 is TGCAGTGCTAGAGTTTCCCGTTCTGGGGCCAACGTCCTGACTTTC.

There are a few counts of this clonotype. The chain joins TRBV5-1 to TRBJ2-7; D might be TRBD1 (7 bases). The germline CDR1 and CDR2 sequences are SGHRS and YFSETQ. Trimming left V 4 bases short and J 0 bases short, with 14 bases between. CDR3 length: 15 residues. The CDR3, as DNA: TGCGCCAGCAGCGCGGGACAGTTAAACTCCTACGAGCAGTACTTC. Its translation is CASSAGQLNSYEQYF.

The chain recombines TRBV28 with TRBJ2-7; D is unresolved. The CDR3 is 13 amino acids. V lost 5 bases and J 3 bases, leaving 11 bases between the germline ends. Germline V gene lookup returns CDR1 MDHEN and CDR2 SYDVKM. Written as DNA, the CDR3 is TGTGCCAGCAGTGTCTCGGACCTCTACGAGCAGTACTTC. Translated: CASSVSDLYEQYF.